The 32 T cell receptor beta chains presented below share a single source sample, sequenced in a study of untreated major depressive disorder (dated by TCRdb to the late 2010s). Study-level results and caveats: Sequencing confirmed higher TRBV05-01 (Vbeta 5.1) usage among CD4+ T cells of depressed patients than controls, with p = 0.040 in a one-tailed test.

Preparation of the library involved the immunoSEQ multiplex PCR assay. Held by TCRdb, this immuneACCESS table contains in-frame sequences only and omits some clones. Under half of the omission traces to an unresolved V gene where checked; the cause of the rest is unknown. The sample table holds 10,000 to 15,000 clones, of which 90% to 95% were seen once. The ten largest account for approximately 1.7% of the sample. These TCRs are of unknown antigen specificity. Sequencing was done on a sample of CD4+ T cells from PBMCs. These receptors were taken from a young woman with major depressive disorder.

The chain couples TRBV5-5 to TRBJ2-3; the D is unclear. The CDR3 is 11 residues long. Between the trimmed V and J ends, which lost 1 base and 5 bases, there was a span of 2 bases. Per germline, CDR1 SGHKS and CDR2 YYEKEE (reference sequence). The DNA for the CDR3 is TGTGCCAGCAGCTTGATAGATACGCAGTATTTT. It specifies CASSLIDTQYF.

This rearrangement joins TRBV27 to TRBJ1-1; D not certain. The germline gives CDR1 MNHEY, CDR2 SMNVEV (reference sequence). There are 13 residues in the CDR3. V lost 8 bases to trimming and J lost 1 base, with 11 bases between them. The CDR3 DNA is TGTGCCAGCTCGGTCTCGGAGAACACTGAAGCTTTCTTT. It codes for CASSVSENTEAFF.

The gene calls are TRBV18 and TRBJ2-3, with a possible D match to TRBD1 (5 bases). With 6 bases removed from V and 10 bases from J, the gap between germline ends came to 17 bases. CDR3 length: 13 amino acids. The germline gives CDR1 KGHSH, CDR2 LQKENI. The CDR3 nucleotides read TGTGCCAGCTCGCCATGGGGCAGTTTGTCGCAGTATTTT. It is translated as CASSPWGSLSQYF.

The chain couples TRBV29-1 to TRBJ1-1, with D unresolved. The V gene lost 1 base and the J gene lost 3 bases, with 12 bases spanning the gap. The CDR3 totals 14 residues. CDR1 is SQVTM and CDR2 is ANQGSEA in the germline V gene. CDR3 in DNA: TGCAGCGTTGAAGCGCGGACGCGGGACACTGAAGCTTTCTTT. Translating it yields CSVEARTRDTEAFF.

V gene TRBV5-6 combines with J gene TRBJ2-7, with D perhaps matching TRBD1 or TRBD2 (5 bases each). The CDR3 totals 13 residues. Looked up from germline, CDR1 is SGHDT and CDR2 is YYEEEE. V shed 5 bases and J shed 2 bases, with 11 bases lying between them. This CDR3 reads CASRTRGPYEQYF. The CDR3 coding sequence is TGTGCCAGCAGAACAAGGGGACCCTACGAGCAGTACTTC. The variable domain in full, with the rest retrieved from reference TRBV5-6 and TRBJ2-7, is DAGVTQSPTHLIKTRGQQVTLRCSPKSGHDTVSWYQQALGQGPQFIFQYYEEEERQRGNFPDRFSGHQFPNYSSELNVNALLLGDSALYLCASRTRGPYEQYFGPGTRLTVT.

V gene TRBV15 combines with J gene TRBJ1-4; no clear D. The CDR3 has 15 residues. With 3 bases removed from V and 7 bases from J, the gap between germline ends came to 15 bases. Looked up from germline, CDR1 is LNHNV and CDR2 is YYDKDF (reference sequence). Here the CDR3 reads CATSRERVHTEKLFF. CDR3 in DNA: TGTGCCACCAGCAGGGAAAGGGTTCACACTGAAAAACTGTTTTTT. Full variable domain (remainder filled in from reference TRBV15 and TRBJ1-4): DAMVIQNPRYQVTQFGKPVTLSCSQTLNHNVMYWYQQKSSQAPKLLFHYYDKDFNNEADTPDNFQSRRPNTSFCFLDIRSPGLGDTAMYLCATSRERVHTEKLFFGSGTQLSVL.

The chain couples TRBV30 to TRBJ2-7; 8 nucleotides agree with TRBD1. Germline V gene lookup returns CDR1 GTSNPN and CDR2 SVGIG (reference sequence). V lost 3 bases to trimming and J lost 1 base; unmatched junction nucleotides: 8. CDR3 length equals 15 residues. The CDR3 loop is CAWRPQGAGSYEQYF. In DNA form, the CDR3 reads TGTGCCTGGAGACCTCAGGGGGCTGGATCCTACGAGCAGTACTTC.

This chain uses TRBV2 with TRBJ2-1; D is unclear. This CDR3 region has 16 residues. V lost 1 base to trimming and J lost 0 bases, with 10 bases between them. Germline lookup yields CDR1 SNHLY and CDR2 FYNNEI. The CDR3 sequence is CASSEGWNPSYNEQFF. DNA for the CDR3: TGTGCCAGCAGTGAAGGATGGAACCCCTCCTACAATGAGCAGTTCTTC.

J is TRBJ2-2 and V is TRBV11-2; D unclear. Trimming stripped 3 bases from V and 1 base from J, with 3 bases between. This CDR3 spans 13 amino acids. Germline V lookup: CDR1 SGHAT, CDR2 FQNNGV. For the CDR3, the DNA is TGTGCCAGCAGCTTTGGGAACACCGGGGAGCTGTTTTTT. It encodes CASSFGNTGELFF.

The rearrangement joins TRBV30 to TRBJ1-1; D perhaps matches TRBD1 (5 bases). This CDR3 region has 12 residues. V lost 3 bases and J lost 3, with 8 bases in between. Germline V lookup: CDR1 GTSNPN, CDR2 SVGIG (reference sequence). The CDR3 is CAWRGGYTEAFF. DNA of the CDR3: TGTGCCTGGAGGGGGGGTTACACTGAAGCTTTCTTT. Complete variable domain (other parts from reference TRBV30 and TRBJ1-1): SQTIHQWPATLVQPVGSPLSLECTVEGTSNPNLYWYRQAAGRGLQLLFYSVGIGQISSEVPQNLSASRPQDRQFILSSKKLLLSDSGFYLCAWRGGYTEAFFGQGTRLTVV.

The V call is TRBV18, the J call TRBJ2-7, with D possibly TRBD1 on 5 matching bases. The V gene lost 0 bases and the J gene lost 5 bases, with 11 bases spanning the gap. The V gene's germline CDR1 is KGHSH and CDR2 LQKENI. CDR3 size: 14 residues. The chain's CDR3 is CASSPPSRAHEQYF. CDR3 in DNA: TGTGCCAGCTCACCACCGTCCAGGGCCCACGAGCAGTACTTC.

V gene TRBV6-1 combines with J gene TRBJ2-5; 8 positions agree with TRBD1. The CDR3 totals 13 residues. V lost 6 bases and J lost 4; bases outside the gene matches: 4. In germline, CDR1 is MNHNS, CDR2 SASEGT. The CDR3 nucleotides are TGTGCCAGCAGGGTGACAGGGGCAGAGACCCAGTACTTC. Amino acids: CASRVTGAETQYF.

The CDR3 spells CASSKFTESYEQYF. The CDR3 DNA follows: TGCGCCAGCAGCAAGTTCACGGAATCCTACGAGCAGTACTTC. This chain uses TRBV5-1 with TRBJ2-7, with no clear D. Germline V gene sequence: CDR1 SGHRS, CDR2 YFSETQ. The CDR3 loop spans 14 amino acids. The V end was cut by 4 bases, the J end by 1 base, with 12 bases between. Full variable domain (rest looked up from reference TRBV5-1 and TRBJ2-7): KAGVTQTPRYLIKTRGQQVTLSCSPISGHRSVSWYQQTPGQGLQFLFEYFSETQRNKGNFPGRFSGRQFSNSRSEMNVSTLELGDSALYLCASSKFTESYEQYFGPGTRLTVT.

The genes are TRBV5-1 and TRBJ1-5; 7 positions match TRBD1. Germline values: CDR1 SGHRS, CDR2 YFSETQ. This CDR3 comprises 14 residues. Unmatched junction bases numbered 5, after V lost 5 bases and J lost 3 bases. The CDR3 DNA is TGCGCCAGCAGGGAAGGACAGGCCAATCAGCCCCAGCATTTT. This translates into CASREGQANQPQHF.

J is TRBJ1-1 and V is TRBV7-9; D unresolved. The CDR3 loop spans 13 amino acids. The V end was cut by 1 base, the J end by 10 bases, with 13 bases between. Germline CDR1 reads SEHNR; CDR2 reads FQNEAQ (reference sequence). CDR3 region: CASSLEVSAGAFF. The CDR3 coding sequence is TGTGCCAGCAGCTTAGAAGTTTCAGCGGGAGCTTTCTTT.

The table lists this clone with a few counts. This sequence joins TRBV11-2 and TRBJ2-2; D gene ambiguous. Germline assignment: CDR1 SGHAT and CDR2 FQNNGV. CDR3 size: 14 residues. Trimming removed 0 bases at V and 9 bases at J, with 11 bases between. The CDR3 protein is CASSLDTSQRELFF. As DNA, the CDR3 is TGTGCCAGCAGCTTAGATACCAGCCAGAGGGAGCTGTTTTTT.

The CDR3 DNA is TGTGCCAGCTCACCACCCCTGCGGGACTATGGCTACACCTTC. Its protein product is CASSPPLRDYGYTF. The V and J genes are TRBV18 and TRBJ1-2, with D unclear. The CDR3 runs to 14 residues. Germline V gene data show CDR1 as KGHSH and CDR2 as LQKENI. V gave up 0 bases and J gave up 3 bases, with 8 bases separating them.

The chain uses TRBV13 and TRBJ2-5; D might be TRBD1 (5 bases). Germline assignment: CDR1 PRHDT and CDR2 FYEKMQ (reference sequence). The CDR3 length is 14 residues. Between the trimmed V and J ends, which lost 1 base and 5 bases, there was a span of 11 bases. CDR3 coding DNA: TGTGCCAGCAGCTTAGAAGGGGTCCTTGAGACCCAGTACTTC. Its protein product is CASSLEGVLETQYF.

The CDR3 coding sequence is TGCGCCAGCAGCTTGGAGGGGATAGAGCAGTACTTC. Protein sequence: CASSLEGIEQYF. This chain joins TRBV5-1 and TRBJ2-7; weak D call: TRBD1 (5 bases). V was pared by 0 bases and J by 7 bases, with 8 bases between. The CDR3 is 12 amino acids. Per germline, CDR1 SGHRS and CDR2 YFSETQ.

This rearrangement joins TRBV2 to TRBJ1-5; D unclear. The CDR3 covers 13 residues. CDR1 is SNHLY, CDR2 FYNNEI, per germline. Trimming stripped 3 bases from V and 6 bases from J, with 9 bases between. In DNA form, the CDR3 reads TGTGCCAGCAGTGACGGGCTCGGTCAGCCCCAGCATTTT. Encoded protein: CASSDGLGQPQHF.

J is TRBJ2-7 and V is TRBV7-6; possibly TRBD1 for D (6 bases). Trimming took 4 bases from V and 2 from J, leaving 9 bases between them. Germline V gene data show CDR1 as SGHVS and CDR2 as FNYEAQ. CDR3 length: 13 amino acids. The CDR3 coding sequence is TGTGCCAGCAGCTGGGGGCAGACCTACGAGCAGTACTTC. Translating gives CASSWGQTYEQYF. The variable domain in full, with the rest retrieved from reference TRBV7-6 and TRBJ2-7, is GAGVSQSPRYKVTKRGQDVALRCDPISGHVSLYWYRQALGQGPEFLTYFNYEAQQDKSGLPNDRFSAERPEGSISTLTIQRTEQRDSAMYRCASSWGQTYEQYFGPGTRLTVT.

This clone has just one count. The V and J genes are TRBV10-1 and TRBJ1-1; 7 bases map to TRBD1. The V gene end was trimmed by 6 bases and the J gene end by 5 bases; junction bases not matched to a gene: 0. The CDR3 length is 11 residues. Looked up from germline, CDR1 is WNHNN and CDR2 is SYGVQD (reference sequence). As DNA, the CDR3 is TGCGCCAGCAGCAGGGGGACTGAAGCTTTCTTT. It translates to CASSRGTEAFF.

V is TRBV18 and J is TRBJ2-1; D not certain. CDR3 size: 12 residues. Germline V gene lookup returns CDR1 KGHSH and CDR2 LQKENI. V was shortened by 1 base and J by 7 bases, with 5 bases between the two germline ends. CDR3 loop: CASSPRRNEQFF. The CDR3 bases are TGTGCCAGCTCACCACGACGTAATGAGCAGTTCTTC.

The rearrangement links TRBV27 to TRBJ2-6; 7 positions agree with TRBD1. CDR1 MNHEY and CDR2 SMNVEV come from the germline V gene (reference sequence). This CDR3 spans 17 amino acids. The J segment lost 0 bases and the V segment lost 2 bases, leaving 4 bases of the junction unmatched. CDR3 protein: CASSLRGRNSGANVLTF. DNA of the CDR3: TGTGCCAGCAGTTTAAGGGGGCGGAACTCTGGGGCCAACGTCCTGACTTTC.

The CDR3 sequence: CASSIANTGELFF. The CDR3 nucleotides are TGTGCCAGCAGCATCGCAAACACCGGGGAGCTGTTTTTT. This chain connects TRBV11-2 to TRBJ2-2, with D hard to call. This CDR3 has 13 amino acids. Germline V gene lookup returns CDR1 SGHAT and CDR2 FQNNGV. Trimming removed 5 bases from V and 2 bases from J, with 6 bases in between.

The rearrangement links TRBV14 to TRBJ2-7; unclear D gene. This CDR3 has 13 residues. The germline CDR1 and CDR2 sequences are SGHDN and FVKESK. Trimming removed 4 bases at V and 6 bases at J, with 13 bases between. CDR3 nucleotide sequence: TGTGCCAGCAGCCGTCAGATGTACGCCGAGCAGTACTTC. It codes for CASSRQMYAEQYF.

The table lists this clone with a few counts. The rearrangement joins TRBV7-2 to TRBJ1-3, with D perhaps TRBD1 (5 bases). Germline values: CDR1 SGHTA, CDR2 FQGNSA. The CDR3 has 17 amino acids. V gave up 1 base and J gave up 0 bases, with 13 bases separating them. The CDR3 bases are TGTGCCAGCAGCTTAGGAGGCCAGGGCCTCTCTGGAAACACCATATATTTT. Amino acid sequence: CASSLGGQGLSGNTIYF.

This clone was recorded only once. The rearrangement links TRBV10-3 to TRBJ2-7; tentative D call: TRBD1 (5 bases). CDR3 length: 15 residues. V gave up 6 bases and J gave up 4 bases, with 19 bases separating them. The germline V gene has CDR1 ENHRY and CDR2 SYGVKD. The CDR3 sequence: CAIRGAQESTYEQYF. In DNA, the CDR3 is TGTGCCATCAGAGGGGCGCAGGAAAGTACATACGAGCAGTACTTC.

The rearrangement uses TRBV4-1 and TRBJ1-5, with D tentatively TRBD1 (5 bases). Looked up from germline, CDR1 is MGHRA and CDR2 is YSYEKL. Trimming left V 0 bases short and J 7 bases short, with 19 bases between. The CDR3 has 17 residues. The CDR3 sequence: CASSQDLYSGGGQPQHF. CDR3 coding DNA: TGCGCCAGCAGCCAAGACCTATACAGCGGGGGAGGGCAGCCCCAGCATTTT.

CDR3 DNA sequence: TGTGCCTGGAGTGGCTACCGGGGTTCCTATGGCTACACCTTC. Translation gives CAWSGYRGSYGYTF. The V gene is TRBV30, the J gene TRBJ1-2, with D hard to call. The CDR3 loop spans 14 amino acids. Trimming shortened V by 1 base and J by 4 bases, and 13 bases separated the two germline ends. Germline V gene data show CDR1 as GTSNPN and CDR2 as SVGIG (reference sequence). Full variable domain (missing parts from reference TRBV30 and TRBJ1-2): SQTIHQWPATLVQPVGSPLSLECTVEGTSNPNLYWYRQAAGRGLQLLFYSVGIGQISSEVPQNLSASRPQDRQFILSSKKLLLSDSGFYLCAWSGYRGSYGYTFGSGTRLTVV.

This chain joins TRBV9 and TRBJ2-5; unclear D gene. Trimming cost V 1 base and J 5 bases, with 9 bases left between them. This CDR3 comprises 13 residues. CDR1 and CDR2 (germline): SGDLS, YYNGEE. CDR3 protein: CASSVSVRETQYF. In DNA, the CDR3 is TGTGCCAGCAGCGTATCAGTCCGGGAGACCCAGTACTTC.

The rearrangement uses TRBV4-1 and TRBJ2-3, with 10 bases fitting TRBD2. The CDR3 contains 18 residues. CDR1 is MGHRA and CDR2 is YSYEKL in the germline V gene. The V gene end was trimmed by 2 bases and the J gene end by 4 bases; junction bases not matched to a gene: 12. The CDR3 nucleotides are TGCGCCAGCAGCCAATTGGCTAGCGGGAGTAGGAGGGCAGATACGCAGTATTTT. Its translation is CASSQLASGSRRADTQYF.